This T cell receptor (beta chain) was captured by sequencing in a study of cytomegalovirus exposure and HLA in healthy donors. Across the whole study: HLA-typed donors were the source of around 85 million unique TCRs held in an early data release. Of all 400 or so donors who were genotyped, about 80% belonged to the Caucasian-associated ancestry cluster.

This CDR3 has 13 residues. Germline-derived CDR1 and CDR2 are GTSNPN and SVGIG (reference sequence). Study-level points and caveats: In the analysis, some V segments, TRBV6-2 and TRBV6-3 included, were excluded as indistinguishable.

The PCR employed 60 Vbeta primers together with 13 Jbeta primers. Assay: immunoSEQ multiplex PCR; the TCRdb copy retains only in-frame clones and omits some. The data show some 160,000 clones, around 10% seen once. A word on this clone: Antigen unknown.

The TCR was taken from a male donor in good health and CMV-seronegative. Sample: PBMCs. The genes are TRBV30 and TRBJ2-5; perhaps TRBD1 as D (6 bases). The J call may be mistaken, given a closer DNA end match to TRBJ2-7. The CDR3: CAWSTLQGNEQYF. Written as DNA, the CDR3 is TGTGCCTGGAGTACGCTACAGGGCAACGAGCAGTACTTC.